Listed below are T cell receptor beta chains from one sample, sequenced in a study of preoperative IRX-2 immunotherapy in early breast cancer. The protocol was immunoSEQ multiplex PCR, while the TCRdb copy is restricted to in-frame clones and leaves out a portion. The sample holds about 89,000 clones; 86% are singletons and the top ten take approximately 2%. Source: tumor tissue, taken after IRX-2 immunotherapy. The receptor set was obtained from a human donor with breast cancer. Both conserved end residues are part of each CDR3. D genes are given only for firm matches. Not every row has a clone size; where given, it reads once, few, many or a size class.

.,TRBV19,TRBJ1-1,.,CASSIVVLKDLNTEAFF,TGTGCCAGTAGTATAGTGGTCCTTAAAGACCTGAACACTGAAGCTTTCTTT
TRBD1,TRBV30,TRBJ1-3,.,CAWSNDRGTRNTIYF,TGTGCCTGGAGTAACGACAGGGGTACGAGAAACACCATATATTTT
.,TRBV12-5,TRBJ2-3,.,CASRGTVRTDTQYF,TGTGCCAGCCGGGGGACAGTCCGCACAGATACGCAGTATTTT
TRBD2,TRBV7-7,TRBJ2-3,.,CASSLARGGGIDTQYF,TGTGCCAGCAGCTTGGCGCGGGGGGGCGGAATAGATACGCAGTATTTT
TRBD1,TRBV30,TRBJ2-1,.,CAGDLDRGDEQFF,TGTGCCGGGGATCTGGACAGGGGCGATGAGCAGTTCTTC
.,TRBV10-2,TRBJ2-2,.,CASSELRAGSNTGELFF,TGCGCCAGCAGTGAATTGCGAGCGGGTTCGAACACCGGGGAGCTGTTTTTT
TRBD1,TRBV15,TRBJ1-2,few,CTTSREVGQKNYGYTF,TGTACCACCAGCAGAGAAGTGGGACAGAAGAACTATGGCTACACCTTC
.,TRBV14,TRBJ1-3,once,CASSRRGTGGNTIYF,TGTGCCAGCAGCCGCAGGGGTACGGGAGGAAACACCATATATTTT
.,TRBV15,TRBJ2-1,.,CATSDPLADLYNEQFF,TGTGCCACCAGCGACCCGTTAGCGGACCTCTACAATGAGCAGTTCTTC
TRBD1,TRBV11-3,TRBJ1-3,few,CASSRVQGTGNTIYF,TGTGCCAGCAGCCGAGTACAGGGGACTGGAAACACCATATATTTT
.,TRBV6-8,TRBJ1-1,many,CAISMGSPGAEAFF,TGTGCCATCAGTATGGGAAGCCCCGGGGCTGAAGCTTTCTTT
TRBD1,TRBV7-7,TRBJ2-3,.,CASSHRQGRADTQYF,TGTGCCAGCAGCCACAGACAGGGTAGGGCAGATACGCAGTATTTT
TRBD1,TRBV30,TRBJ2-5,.,CAWSTGQGLLQETQYF,TGTGCCTGGAGTACGGGACAGGGGTTGTTACAAGAGACCCAGTACTTC
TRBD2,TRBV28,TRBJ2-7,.,CASSLPSGGPYEQYF,TGTGCCAGCAGTTTACCGAGCGGGGGTCCCTACGAGCAGTACTTC
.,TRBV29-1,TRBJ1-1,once,CSVQSSSRGLGTEAFF,TGCAGCGTTCAATCCTCTAGTCGGGGGTTAGGCACTGAAGCTTTCTTT
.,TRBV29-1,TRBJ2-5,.,CSPSLLQETQYF,TGCAGCCCTTCCCTTCTCCAAGAGACCCAGTACTTC
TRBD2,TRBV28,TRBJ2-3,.,CASSWGLAGEFSTDTQYF,TGTGCCAGCAGTTGGGGACTAGCGGGGGAATTTAGCACAGATACGCAGTATTTT
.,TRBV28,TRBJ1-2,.,CASSLQSLGHHYGYTF,TGTGCCAGCAGTTTACAAAGCCTGGGACACCACTATGGCTACACCTTC